Detailed here is one TCR beta chain. This entry comes from a study of blood T cell repertoires in COVID-19. Authors' data handling: For nucleated cells, counts were estimated from reference gene primer amplification. Measured with immunoSEQ multiplex PCR; TCRdb has only the in-frame clones, and not every one. Clonal size and the V and J genes are those of that table, whereas D and trimming came from the DNA. The table records 250,000 to 350,000 clones, around 86% of them present only once. The germline CDR1 and CDR2 sequences are MNHEY and SVGAGI. The CDR3 totals 13 residues. Losses at the gene ends were 7 bases for V and 13 bases for J; bases not matched to a gene: 15.

This clonotype originated in a woman between 45 and 60 years old with acute or convalescent COVID-19. This chain connects TRBV6-5 to TRBJ1-2, with 7 bases aligning to TRBD1. The sequenced material came from peripheral blood. The CDR3 protein is CASTPDRSFSFTF. The DNA for the CDR3 is TGTGCCAGCACCCCGGACAGGAGCTTCTCATTCACCTTC.